Listed below are T cell receptor beta chains from one sample, sequenced in a study of blood T cells in healthy people across ages. TCRdb reprocessed the 5' RACE reads via MiXCR and lists one record per CDR3 protein. The table includes about 1.4 million distinct CDR3 sequences, around 55% detected once. The sample taken for sequencing was blood. The receptors were gathered from a man aged 18 to 35 in good health. Each CDR3 is given with its conserved first and last residue. A D gene is named only where the DNA matches it firmly. Some rows mark clone size as missing; the rest say once, few, many or name a class of expanded clone.

clone_size	v_call	d_call	j_call	cdr3_nt	cdr3_aa
-	TRBV20-1	TRBD2	TRBJ2-3	TGCAGTGCTGGCGATCTAGCGGGGACAGATACGCAGTATTTT	CSAGDLAGTDTQYF
-	TRBV12-3/TRBV12-4	-	TRBJ1-2	TGTGCCAGCAATCAGGGCATGGGCTACACCTTC	CASNQGMGYTF
few	TRBV10-3	-	TRBJ2-1	TGTGCCATCAGTGAGTTCCCGGGGCAGGGTCCTAATGAGCAGTTCTTC	CAISEFPGQGPNEQFF
-	TRBV4-1	TRBD1	TRBJ2-7	TGCGCCAGCAGCCAAGATGGGGGACAGGGAACCGAGCAGTACTTC	CASSQDGGQGTEQYF
-	TRBV10-3	TRBD2	TRBJ2-3	TGTGCCATCGCATTAGCGGGGGCAGATACGCAGTATTTT	CAIALAGADTQYF
-	TRBV29-1	TRBD1	TRBJ2-5	TGCAGCGTTGAAGATACCGGGACAGAACAAGAGACCCAGTACTTC	CSVEDTGTEQETQYF
once	TRBV4-1	TRBD1	TRBJ2-7	TGCGCCAGCAGCCAATTGTGGGACAGCGACTACGAGCAGTACTTC	CASSQLWDSDYEQYF
-	TRBV6-5	-	TRBJ2-1	TGTGCCAGCAGTTACTGGGTTTCCAATCTTGACGATGAGCAGTTCTTC	CASSYWVSNLDDEQFF
-	TRBV2	-	TRBJ2-3	TGTGCCAGCAGACCGAAACTAGCAAGGTCGGCAGATACGCAGTATTTT	CASRPKLARSADTQYF
-	TRBV14	-	TRBJ1-4	TGTGCCAGCAGCCCCCGGCGTGGCGAAAAACTGTTTTTT	CASSPRRGEKLFF
-	TRBV6-6	-	TRBJ1-4	TGTGCCAGCAGTCGCCGCCACTTTGCAACTAATGAAAAACTGTTTTTT	CASSRRHFATNEKLFF
-	TRBV13	TRBD1	TRBJ2-1	TGTGCCAGCAGCCCCCGAGGGGGCGGGTCCTACAATGAGCAGTTCTTC	CASSPRGGGSYNEQFF
-	TRBV28	TRBD1	TRBJ2-7	TGTGCCACGAGGACAGGGCCACCCTACGAGCAGTACTTC	CATRTGPPYEQYF
-	TRBV6-1	-	TRBJ1-1	TGTGCCACCGGCGGTTATGACACTGAAGCTTTCTTT	CATGGYDTEAFF
-	TRBV29-1	-	TRBJ2-4	TGCAGCACGGACGGAGATCTAGCCAAAAACATTCAGTACTTC	CSTDGDLAKNIQYF
-	TRBV21-1	-	TRBJ1-2	TGTGCCAGCAGCAAAGGGCAGGGATCTAACTATGGCTACACCTTC	CASSKGQGSNYGYTF
-	TRBV7-2	-	TRBJ1-2	TGTGCCAGCAGCTTACCTGGGACGGCGTCCTATGGCTACACCTTC	CASSLPGTASYGYTF
-	TRBV15	-	TRBJ1-2	TGTGCCACCAGCAGAGAAAGATCTGTAAGCTATGGCTACACCTTC	CATSRERSVSYGYTF
-	TRBV4-1	-	TRBJ1-2	TGCGCCAGCAGCCAAAGGATTGGGTACTACTATGGCTACACCTTC	CASSQRIGYYYGYTF
-	TRBV10-2	-	TRBJ1-1	TGCGCCAGTCGGGATCTAGTGGAAGCTTTCTTT	CASRDLVEAFF
-	TRBV6-6	-	TRBJ2-5	TGTGCCAGCAGTAACAACAGGGTAGCGGAGACCCAGTACTTC	CASSNNRVAETQYF
-	TRBV6-6	-	TRBJ2-2	TGTGCCAGCAAAAGGACGGAGAACACCGGGGAGCTGTTTTTT	CASKRTENTGELFF
-	TRBV14	TRBD1	TRBJ2-7	TGTGCCAGCAGCCAGCTGACAGGGTACGAGCAGTACTTC	CASSQLTGYEQYF
-	TRBV20-1	-	TRBJ1-1	TGCAGTACGAGCCCCCAACCCCCGAACACTGAAGCTTTCTTT	CSTSPQPPNTEAFF
-	TRBV7-9	-	TRBJ1-2	TGTGCCAGCACCCTCAGTCCGGACTATGGCTACACCTTC	CASTLSPDYGYTF
-	TRBV6-1	-	TRBJ2-1	TGTGCCAGCAGTCCTCCCGCTACCAACAATGAGCAGTTCTTC	CASSPPATNNEQFF
few	TRBV20-1	-	TRBJ2-5	TGCAGTGCTAGAGGGTTGAACGTGGAGACCCAGTACTTC	CSARGLNVETQYF
-	TRBV29-1	-	TRBJ1-5	TGCAGCGTTGAAGATCCTAATAGCAATCAGCCCCAGCATTTT	CSVEDPNSNQPQHF
few	TRBV27	-	TRBJ2-3	TGTGCCAGCAGTTTATCTGTACTTGTGCCACTTCGCACAGATACGCAGTATTTT	CASSLSVLVPLRTDTQYF
-	TRBV4-1	-	TRBJ1-2	TGCGCCAGCAGCCAGGGCCACACTGGCTACACCTTC	CASSQGHTGYTF
-	TRBV6-1	TRBD2	TRBJ2-3	TGTGCCAGCACCGCGGGACTAGCGGGAGGAAATAGAGATACGCAGTATTTT	CASTAGLAGGNRDTQYF
many	TRBV9	-	TRBJ2-5	TGTGCCAGCAGCGTAGGACGGGGGCAAGAGACCCAGTACTTC	CASSVGRGQETQYF